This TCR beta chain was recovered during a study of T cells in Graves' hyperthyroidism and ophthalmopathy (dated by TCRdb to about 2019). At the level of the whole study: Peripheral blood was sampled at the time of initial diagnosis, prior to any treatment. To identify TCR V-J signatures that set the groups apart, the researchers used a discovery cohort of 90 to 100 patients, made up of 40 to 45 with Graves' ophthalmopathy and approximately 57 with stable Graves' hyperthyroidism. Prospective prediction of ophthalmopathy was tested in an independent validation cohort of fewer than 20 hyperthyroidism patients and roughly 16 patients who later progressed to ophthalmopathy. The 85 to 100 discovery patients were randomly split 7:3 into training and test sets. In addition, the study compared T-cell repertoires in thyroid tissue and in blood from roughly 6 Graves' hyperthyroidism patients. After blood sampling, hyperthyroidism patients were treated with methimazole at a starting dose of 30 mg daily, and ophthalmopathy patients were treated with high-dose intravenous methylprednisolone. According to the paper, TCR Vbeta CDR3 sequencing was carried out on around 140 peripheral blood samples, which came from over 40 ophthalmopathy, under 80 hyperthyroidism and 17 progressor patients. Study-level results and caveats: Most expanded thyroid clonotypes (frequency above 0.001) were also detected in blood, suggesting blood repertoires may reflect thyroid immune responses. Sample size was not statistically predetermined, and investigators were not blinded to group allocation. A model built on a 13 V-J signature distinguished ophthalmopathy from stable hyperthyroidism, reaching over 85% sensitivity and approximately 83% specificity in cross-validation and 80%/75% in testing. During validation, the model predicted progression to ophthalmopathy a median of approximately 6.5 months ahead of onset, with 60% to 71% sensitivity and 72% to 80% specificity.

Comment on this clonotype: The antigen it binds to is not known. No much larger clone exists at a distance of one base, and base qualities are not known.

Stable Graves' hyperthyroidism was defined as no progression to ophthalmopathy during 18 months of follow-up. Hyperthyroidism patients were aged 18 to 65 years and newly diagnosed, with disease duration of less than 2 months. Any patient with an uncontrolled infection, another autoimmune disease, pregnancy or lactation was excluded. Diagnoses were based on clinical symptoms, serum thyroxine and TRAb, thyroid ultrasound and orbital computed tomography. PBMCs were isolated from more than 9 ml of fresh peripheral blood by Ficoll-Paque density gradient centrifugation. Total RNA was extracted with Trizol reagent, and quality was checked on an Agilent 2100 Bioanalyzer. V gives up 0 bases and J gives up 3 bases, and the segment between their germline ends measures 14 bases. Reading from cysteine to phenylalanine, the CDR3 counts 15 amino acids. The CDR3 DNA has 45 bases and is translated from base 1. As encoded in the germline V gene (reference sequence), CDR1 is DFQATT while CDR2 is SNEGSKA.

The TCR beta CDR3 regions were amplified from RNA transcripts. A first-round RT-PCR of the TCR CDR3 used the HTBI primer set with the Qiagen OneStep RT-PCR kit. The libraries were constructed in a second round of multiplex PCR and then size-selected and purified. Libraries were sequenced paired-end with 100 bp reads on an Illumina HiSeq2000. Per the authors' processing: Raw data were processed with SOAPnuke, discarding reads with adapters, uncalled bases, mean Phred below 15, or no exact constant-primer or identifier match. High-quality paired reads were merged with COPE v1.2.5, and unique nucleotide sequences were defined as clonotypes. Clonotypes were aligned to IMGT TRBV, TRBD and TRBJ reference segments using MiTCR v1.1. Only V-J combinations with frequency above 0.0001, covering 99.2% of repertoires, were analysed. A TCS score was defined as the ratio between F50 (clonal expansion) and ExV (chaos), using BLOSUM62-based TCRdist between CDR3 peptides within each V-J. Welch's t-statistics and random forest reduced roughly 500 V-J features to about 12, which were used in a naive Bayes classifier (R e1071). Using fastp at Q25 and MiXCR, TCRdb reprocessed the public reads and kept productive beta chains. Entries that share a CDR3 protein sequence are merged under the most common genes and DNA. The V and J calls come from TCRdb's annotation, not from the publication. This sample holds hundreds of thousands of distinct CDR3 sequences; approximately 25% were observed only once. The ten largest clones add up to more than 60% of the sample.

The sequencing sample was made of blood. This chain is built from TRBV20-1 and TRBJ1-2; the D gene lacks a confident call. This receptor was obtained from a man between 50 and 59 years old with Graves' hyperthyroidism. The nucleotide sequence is TGCAGTGCTAGAGATCCGGTGGGTCGAGACTATGGCTACACCTTC. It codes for CSARDPVGRDYGYTF.